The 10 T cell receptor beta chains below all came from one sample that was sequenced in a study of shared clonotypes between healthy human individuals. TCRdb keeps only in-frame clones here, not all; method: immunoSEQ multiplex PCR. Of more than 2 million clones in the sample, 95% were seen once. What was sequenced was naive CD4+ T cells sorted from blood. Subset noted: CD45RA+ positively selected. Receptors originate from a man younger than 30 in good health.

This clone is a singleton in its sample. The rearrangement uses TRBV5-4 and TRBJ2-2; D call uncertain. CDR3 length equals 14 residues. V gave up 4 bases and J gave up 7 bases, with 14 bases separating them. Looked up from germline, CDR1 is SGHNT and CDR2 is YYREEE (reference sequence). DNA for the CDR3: TGTGCCAGCAGCACGGTGACGGTAGGCGGGGAGCTGTTTTTT. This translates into CASSTVTVGGELFF.

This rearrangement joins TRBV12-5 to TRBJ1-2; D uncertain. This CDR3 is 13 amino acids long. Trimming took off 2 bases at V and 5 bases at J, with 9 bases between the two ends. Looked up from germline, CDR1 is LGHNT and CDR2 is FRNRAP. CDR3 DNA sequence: TGTGCTAGTGGTTTGCTACCACATTATGGCTACACCTTC. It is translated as CASGLLPHYGYTF.

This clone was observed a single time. The CDR3 DNA reads TGCGCCAGCAGCTTGGAGGCTAGCGGGACCCTCTACGAGCAGTACTTC. It specifies CASSLEASGTLYEQYF. The rearrangement links TRBV5-1 to TRBJ2-7, with TRBD2 identical over 9 bases. This CDR3 contains 16 residues. Germline V gives CDR1 SGHRS, CDR2 YFSETQ. J was trimmed by 3 bases and V by 0 bases; bases with no gene match: 7. Complete variable domain (other parts from reference TRBV5-1 and TRBJ2-7): KAGVTQTPRYLIKTRGQQVTLSCSPISGHRSVSWYQQTPGQGLQFLFEYFSETQRNKGNFPGRFSGRQFSNSRSEMNVSTLELGDSALYLCASSLEASGTLYEQYFGPGTRLTVT.

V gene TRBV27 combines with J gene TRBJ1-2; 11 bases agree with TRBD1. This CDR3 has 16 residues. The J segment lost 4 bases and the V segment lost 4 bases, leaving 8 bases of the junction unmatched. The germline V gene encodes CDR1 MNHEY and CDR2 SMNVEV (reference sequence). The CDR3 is CASSSPRTGGFYGYTF. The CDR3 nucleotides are TGTGCCAGCAGTTCACCTCGGACAGGGGGCTTCTATGGCTACACCTTC.

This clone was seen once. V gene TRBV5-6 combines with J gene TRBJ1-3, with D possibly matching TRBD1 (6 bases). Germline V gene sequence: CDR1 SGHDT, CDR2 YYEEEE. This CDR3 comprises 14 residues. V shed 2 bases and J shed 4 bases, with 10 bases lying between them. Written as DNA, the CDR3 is TGTGCCAGCAGCTTTTCAGGGACAGGAAACACCATATATTTT. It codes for CASSFSGTGNTIYF.

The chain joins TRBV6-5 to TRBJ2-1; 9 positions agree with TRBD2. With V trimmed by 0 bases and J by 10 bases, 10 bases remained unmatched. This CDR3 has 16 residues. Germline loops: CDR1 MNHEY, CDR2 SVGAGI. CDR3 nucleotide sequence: TGTGCCAGCAGTTACTCGGATAGCGGGGGCCCCCCCGAGCAGTTCTTC. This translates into CASSYSDSGGPPEQFF.

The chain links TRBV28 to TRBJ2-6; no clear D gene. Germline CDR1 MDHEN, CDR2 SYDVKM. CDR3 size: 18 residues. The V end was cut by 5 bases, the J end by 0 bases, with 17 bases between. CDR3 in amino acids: CASSTPAGYVSGANVLTF. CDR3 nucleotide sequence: TGTGCCAGCAGTACCCCGGCAGGTTACGTCTCTGGGGCCAACGTCCTGACTTTC.

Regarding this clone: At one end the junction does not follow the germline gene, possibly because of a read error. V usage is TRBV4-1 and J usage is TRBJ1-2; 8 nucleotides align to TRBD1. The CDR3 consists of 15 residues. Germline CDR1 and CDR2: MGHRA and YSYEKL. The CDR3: CASSQDEGTGRLRAF. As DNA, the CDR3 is TGCGCCAGCAGCCAAGATGAGGGGACAGGTCGACTTAGGGCCTTC.

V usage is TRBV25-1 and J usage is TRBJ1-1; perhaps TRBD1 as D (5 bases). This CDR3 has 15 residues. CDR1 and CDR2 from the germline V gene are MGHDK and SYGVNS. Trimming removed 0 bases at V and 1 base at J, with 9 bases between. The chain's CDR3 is CASSEYWGGNTEAFF. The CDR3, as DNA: TGTGCCAGCAGTGAATACTGGGGGGGGAACACTGAAGCTTTCTTT.

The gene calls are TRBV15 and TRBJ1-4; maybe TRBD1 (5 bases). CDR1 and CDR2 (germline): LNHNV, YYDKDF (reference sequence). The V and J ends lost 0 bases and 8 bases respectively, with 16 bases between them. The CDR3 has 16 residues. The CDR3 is CATSRDSRQGWEKLFF. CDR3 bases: TGTGCCACCAGCAGAGATTCCCGGCAGGGATGGGAAAAACTGTTTTTT.